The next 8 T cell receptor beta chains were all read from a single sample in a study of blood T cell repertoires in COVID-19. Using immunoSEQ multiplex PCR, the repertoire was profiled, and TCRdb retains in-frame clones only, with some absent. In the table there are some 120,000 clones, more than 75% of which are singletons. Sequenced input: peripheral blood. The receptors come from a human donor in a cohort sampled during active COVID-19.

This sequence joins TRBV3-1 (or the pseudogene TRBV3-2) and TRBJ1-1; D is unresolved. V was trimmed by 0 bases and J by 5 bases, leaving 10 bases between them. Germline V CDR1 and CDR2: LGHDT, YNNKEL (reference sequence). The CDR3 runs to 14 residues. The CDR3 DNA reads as TGTGCCAGCAGCCAAGATTCCAGTTGGACTGAAGCTTTCTTT. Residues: CASSQDSSWTEAFF.

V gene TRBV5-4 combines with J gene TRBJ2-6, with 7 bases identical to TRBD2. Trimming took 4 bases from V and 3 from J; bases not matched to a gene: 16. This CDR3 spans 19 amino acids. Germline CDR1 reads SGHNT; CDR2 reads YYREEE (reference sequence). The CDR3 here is CASSPWGELAPIGANVLTF. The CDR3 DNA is TGTGCCAGCAGCCCCTGGGGTGAACTAGCGCCCATTGGGGCCAACGTCCTGACTTTC.

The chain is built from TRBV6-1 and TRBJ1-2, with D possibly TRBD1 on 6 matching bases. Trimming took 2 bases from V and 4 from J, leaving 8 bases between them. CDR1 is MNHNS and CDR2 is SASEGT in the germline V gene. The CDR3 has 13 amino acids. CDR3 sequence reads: CASSEMGAYGYTF. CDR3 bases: TGTGCCAGCAGTGAAATGGGGGCCTATGGCTACACCTTC.

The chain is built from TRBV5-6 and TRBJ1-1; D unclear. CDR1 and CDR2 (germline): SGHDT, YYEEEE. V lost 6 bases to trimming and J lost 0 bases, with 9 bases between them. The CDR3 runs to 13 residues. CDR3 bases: TGTGCCAGCACCTCGGGTCTGAACACTGAAGCTTTCTTT. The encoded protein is CASTSGLNTEAFF.

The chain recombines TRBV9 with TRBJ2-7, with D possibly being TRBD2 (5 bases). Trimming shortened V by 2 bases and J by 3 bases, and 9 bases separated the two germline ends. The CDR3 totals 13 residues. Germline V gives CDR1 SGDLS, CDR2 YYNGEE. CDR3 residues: CASSVLEGYEQYF. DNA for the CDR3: TGTGCCAGCAGCGTGCTAGAGGGCTACGAGCAGTACTTC.

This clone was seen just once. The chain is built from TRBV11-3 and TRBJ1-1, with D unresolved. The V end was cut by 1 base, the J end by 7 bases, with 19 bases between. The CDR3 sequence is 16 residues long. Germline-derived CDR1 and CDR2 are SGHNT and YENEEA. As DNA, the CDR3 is TGTGCCAGCAGCTTAGCTGAGACACCCCTCCCCTATGAAGCTTTCTTT. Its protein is CASSLAETPLPYEAFF.

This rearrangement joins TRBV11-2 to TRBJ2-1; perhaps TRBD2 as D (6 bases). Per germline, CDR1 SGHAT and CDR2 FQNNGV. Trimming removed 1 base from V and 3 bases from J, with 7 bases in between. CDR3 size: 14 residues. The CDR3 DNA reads TGTGCCAGCAGCTTAGGGGGGGACTACAATGAGCAGTTCTTC. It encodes CASSLGGDYNEQFF.

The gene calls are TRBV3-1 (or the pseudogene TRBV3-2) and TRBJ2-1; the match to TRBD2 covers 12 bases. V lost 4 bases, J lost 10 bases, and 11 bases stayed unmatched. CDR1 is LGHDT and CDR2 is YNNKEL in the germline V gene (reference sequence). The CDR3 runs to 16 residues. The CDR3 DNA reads TGTGCCAGCAGCCTACCCACTAGCGGGGGGCCGGGGGAGCAGTTCTTC. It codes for CASSLPTSGGPGEQFF.